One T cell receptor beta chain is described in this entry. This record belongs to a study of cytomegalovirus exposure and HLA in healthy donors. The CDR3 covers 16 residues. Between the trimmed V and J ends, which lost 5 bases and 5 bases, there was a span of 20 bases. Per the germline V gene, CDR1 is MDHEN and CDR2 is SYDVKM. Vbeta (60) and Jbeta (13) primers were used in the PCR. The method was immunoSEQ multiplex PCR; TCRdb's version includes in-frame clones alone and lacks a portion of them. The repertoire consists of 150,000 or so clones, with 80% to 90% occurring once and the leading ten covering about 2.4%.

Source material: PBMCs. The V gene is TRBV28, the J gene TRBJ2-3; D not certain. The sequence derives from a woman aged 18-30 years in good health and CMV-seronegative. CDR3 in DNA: TGTGCCAGCAGTCATCGCGGAGCTCTAGTAGGAGATACGCAGTATTTT. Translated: CASSHRGALVGDTQYF.